This T cell receptor beta chain appears in the sequencing data of a study of blood T cell repertoires in COVID-19. Overall study: Samples of COVID-19 (acute and convalescent) were obtained from the United States, Italy and Spain. PBMCs, B-cell-depleted T cells, or T cells were the source of the cDNA or gDNA that made up the material.

Per the study methods: The assay estimated nucleated cells by amplifying reference gene primers. The data were produced by immunoSEQ multiplex PCR, yet TCRdb's version contains in-frame clones alone and is incomplete. D and trimming come from the DNA, and the V and J calls and clone size come from that table. This table has 140,000 or so clones, roughly 79% appearing once. This CDR3 is 15 amino acids long. V lost 4 bases, J lost 6 bases, and 9 bases stayed unmatched. Germline V gene sequence: CDR1 KGHDR, CDR2 SFDVKD. V gene TRBV24-1 combines with J gene TRBJ2-7; 9 bases agree with TRBD1. Sequences were obtained from peripheral blood. The sequence was obtained from a human donor in a cohort sampled during active COVID-19. The CDR3 coding sequence is TGTGCCACCAGTGAACCGGGACAGGGTATCAGCGAGCAGTACTTC. Protein product: CATSEPGQGISEQYF.